The sequence of this T cell receptor (beta chain) was determined in a study of CD8+ T cells in alopecia areata. Overall study: The roughly 6-10-week-old female C3H/HeJ mice were given skin taken from approximately 6-13-month-old C3H/HeJ graft donors that had spontaneous alopecia.

General study findings and limits: Scalp repertoires also include resident alphabeta T cells from normal skin. Normal scalp showed lower clonality than lesional scalp, especially alopecia totalis/universalis.

CD4, CD8alpha, NKG2D, NKG2ACE and other markers were used to sort pooled cutaneous lymph node cells. As to this clone: Its antigen is still unknown. Mouse gene names and germline throughout. The read terminates 4 residues before the CDR3 end, so the remaining end is supplied by the germline J gene.

V lost 1 base to trimming and J lost 1 base; unmatched junction nucleotides: 5. The CDR3 is made up of 17 amino acids. The germline gives CDR1 NSHNY, CDR2 SYGAGN. Sequencing templates came from extracted RNA that was reverse transcribed into cDNA. The protocol was immunoSEQ multiplex PCR, while the TCRdb copy is restricted to in-frame clones and leaves out a portion. Observed in the sample are approximately 300,000 clones, none of them singletons. The TCR was taken from a C3H/HeJ mouse with alopecia areata. MHC haplotype here: H2-k. The gene calls are TRBV13-1 and TRBJ2-3; 11 positions match TRBD2. The sequenced sample consisted of CD4+ T cells sorted from a lymph node. The covered CDR3 bases are TGTGCCAGCAGTGATCAACTGGGGGGGCGGGGTGCAGAA. It is translated as CASSDQLGGRGAE. The full CDR3 protein is CASSDQLGGRGAETLYF.